Listed below are T cell receptor beta chains from one sample, sequenced in a study of monozygotic twins with inflammatory bowel disease. TCRdb reprocessed the 5' RACE reads, keeping one entry per CDR3 protein, no DNA. Its clone listing holds about 450,000 distinct CDR3 sequences. Sequences were obtained from blood. These TCRs come from a human donor with ulcerative colitis or Crohn's disease, or a healthy co-twin of an affected twin (not recorded which). Each CDR3 is given with its conserved first and last residue. Each record gives: V gene, clone size, J gene, CDR3 protein. Clone size, where shown, is once, few, many, or a class for clones that have expanded.

v_gene: TRBV11-3
abundance: -
j_gene: TRBJ2-7
CDR3aa: CASSSGGAEQYF

v_gene: TRBV7-9
abundance: -
j_gene: TRBJ1-6
CDR3aa: CASSTGGNNSPLHF

v_gene: TRBV6-1
abundance: -
j_gene: TRBJ2-7
CDR3aa: CASTQVYEQYF

v_gene: TRBV20-1
abundance: -
j_gene: TRBJ2-7
CDR3aa: CSAREQGQAYEQYF

v_gene: TRBV3-1
abundance: -
j_gene: TRBJ2-7
CDR3aa: CASSQAGGSRDEQYF

v_gene: TRBV12-3/TRBV12-4
abundance: -
j_gene: TRBJ1-1
CDR3aa: CASSSNLNTEAFF

v_gene: TRBV28
abundance: -
j_gene: TRBJ1-6
CDR3aa: CASSLSPSGSPLHF

v_gene: TRBV29-1
abundance: medium-sized
j_gene: TRBJ2-5
CDR3aa: CSVIENRLAGFQETQYF

v_gene: TRBV6-1
abundance: -
j_gene: TRBJ2-6
CDR3aa: CASSQQGGEGGANVLTF

v_gene: TRBV2
abundance: -
j_gene: TRBJ2-2
CDR3aa: CASRPGPSQNTGELFF

v_gene: TRBV4-1
abundance: -
j_gene: TRBJ2-3
CDR3aa: CASSQGTGKETLARNTDTQYF

v_gene: TRBV19
abundance: -
j_gene: TRBJ2-1
CDR3aa: CSSSMRGGSYNEQFF

v_gene: TRBV27
abundance: -
j_gene: TRBJ1-5
CDR3aa: CASKFNGVSNQPQHF

v_gene: TRBV3-1
abundance: -
j_gene: TRBJ2-2
CDR3aa: CASSQEEGGWTGELFF

v_gene: TRBV19
abundance: -
j_gene: TRBJ1-1
CDR3aa: CATHGRAAEAFF

v_gene: TRBV20-1
abundance: -
j_gene: TRBJ2-1
CDR3aa: CSAISVNEQFF

v_gene: TRBV7-2
abundance: -
j_gene: TRBJ2-1
CDR3aa: CASSLARVAGQFF

v_gene: TRBV20-1
abundance: -
j_gene: TRBJ1-2
CDR3aa: CSARVGTVWYGYTF

v_gene: TRBV5-1
abundance: -
j_gene: TRBJ2-7
CDR3aa: CASSTGTSGGGSYEQYF

v_gene: TRBV19
abundance: -
j_gene: TRBJ1-1
CDR3aa: CASSLASQGSYTEAFF

v_gene: TRBV7-9
abundance: -
j_gene: TRBJ2-5
CDR3aa: CASSLGPEAWETQYF

v_gene: TRBV19
abundance: -
j_gene: TRBJ1-5
CDR3aa: CASSTGQPHQPQHF

v_gene: TRBV19
abundance: -
j_gene: TRBJ1-2
CDR3aa: CASSIEGPGARGYTF